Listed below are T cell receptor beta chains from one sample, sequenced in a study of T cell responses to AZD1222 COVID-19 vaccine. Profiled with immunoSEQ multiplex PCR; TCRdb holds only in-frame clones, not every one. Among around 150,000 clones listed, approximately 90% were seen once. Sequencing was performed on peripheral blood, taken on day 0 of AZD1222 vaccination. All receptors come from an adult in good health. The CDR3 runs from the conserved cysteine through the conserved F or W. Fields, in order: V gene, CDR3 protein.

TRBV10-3	CAISPRDSTEAFF
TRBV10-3	CAISGGVYTEAFF
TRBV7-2	CASSLGVGRVTDTQYF
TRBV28	CASSYTKRRLEQYF
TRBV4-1	CASSHPRDTLKETQYF
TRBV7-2	CASTVTGNNQPQHF
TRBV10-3	CAISEDSWGTEAFF
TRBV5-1	CASSEPGPSYGYTF
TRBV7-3	CASSFSRLEGEQFF
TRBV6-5	CASRQSTDTQYF
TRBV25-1	CASSGTGGYGYTF
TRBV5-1	CASSVGEGKDTEAFF
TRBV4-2	CASSQDRDSNYGYTF
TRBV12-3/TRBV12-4	CASVRGLGQPQHF
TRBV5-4	CASSRQGLGYGYTF
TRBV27	CASSRRSSGLSDEQFF
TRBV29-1	CSVMGGPVFTDTQYF
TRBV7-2	CASTPRGLSYEQYF
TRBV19	CASTGGRYTEAFF
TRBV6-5	CASRMTGPSPQHF
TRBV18	CASSPPDRAVEAFF
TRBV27	CASRQGGGPRTEAFF
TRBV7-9	CASSLARDSRATGELFF
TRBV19	CATAGGLAGGEQFF
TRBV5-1	CASSYQTGREQYF
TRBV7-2	CASSPQFSGRNTEAFF
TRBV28	CASRPGQRSGNTIYF
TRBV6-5	CASTSIDTQYF
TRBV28	CASSPGQRNQPQHF
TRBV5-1	CASSPRQGRSSYEQYF
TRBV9	CASSAGLAVSYEQYF
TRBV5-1	CASSPEGVGANVLTF
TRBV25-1	CASSPGDRVTEAFF
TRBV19	CASSFGGVSQPQHF
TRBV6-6	CASSQRQGDFLSIYGYTF
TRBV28	CASSLPRDRGIYGYTF
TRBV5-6	CASSLASESSYNSPLHF
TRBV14	CASSQDGVQPQHF
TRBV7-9	CASSLDRVNQPQHF
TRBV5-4	CASRLDSGTGNTIYF
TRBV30	CAWSVRGSYGYTF